A selection of T cell receptor beta chains follows, all from one sample in a study of cytomegalovirus exposure and HLA in healthy donors. This table comes from immunoSEQ multiplex PCR, and its TCRdb copy is limited to in-frame clones, with some not included. The table includes about 190,000 clones, about 87% detected once. Sequencing was done on a sample of PBMCs. The receptors shown here come from a man between 25 and 39 years old in good health and CMV-seronegative. CDR3s include the opening cysteine and the closing phenylalanine or tryptophan. A D gene is named only where the DNA matches it firmly. Rows may omit the clone size; those that give it use once, few, many or a size class.

CDR3 protein,CDR3 DNA,D gene,clone size,V gene,J gene
CASSLTGNQPQHF,TGCGCCAGCAGCTTGACAGGGAATCAGCCCCAGCATTTT,NA,NA,TRBV5-1,TRBJ1-5
CASSLRDTVNYGYTF,TGTGCCAGCAGCTTGAGGGACACCGTTAACTATGGCTACACCTTC,NA,NA,TRBV5-5,TRBJ1-2
CASSLGQGYEQYF,TGTGCCAGCAGTCTCGGACAGGGATACGAGCAGTACTTC,TRBD1,NA,TRBV6-5,TRBJ2-7
CASSTDRGRTEAFF,TGTGCCAGCAGTACGGACAGGGGGCGAACTGAAGCTTTCTTT,TRBD1,NA,TRBV6-1,TRBJ1-1
CAWTRDREEVGLFF,TGTGCCTGGACTAGGGACAGGGAAGAAGTGGGACTGTTTTTT,TRBD1,once,TRBV30,TRBJ1-4
CASSLLAGVSIDEQFF,TGTGCCAGCAGCTTACTAGCGGGAGTTTCTATCGATGAGCAGTTCTTC,TRBD2,NA,TRBV7-9,TRBJ2-1
CASSQAGNSETQYF,TGCGCCAGCAGCCAAGCAGGGAATAGTGAGACCCAGTACTTC,NA,NA,TRBV4-3,TRBJ2-5
CASSLPGQAHYGYTF,TGCGCCAGCAGCTTACCGGGACAGGCACACTATGGCTACACCTTC,TRBD1,NA,TRBV5-1,TRBJ1-2
CASSLGVKGEQYF,TGTGCCAGCAGTTTAGGGGTGAAGGGGGAGCAGTACTTC,NA,NA,TRBV27,TRBJ2-7
CASSYAGVLNTEAFF,TGTGCCAGCAGTTATGCAGGGGTATTGAACACTGAAGCTTTCTTT,NA,NA,TRBV6-5,TRBJ1-1
CASSYRTDLSPLHF,TGTGCCAGCAGTTACCGGACAGACCTTTCACCCCTCCACTTT,NA,NA,TRBV6-5,TRBJ1-6
CASSLGGPYEQYF,TGTGCCAGCAGCTTAGGGGGCCCTTACGAGCAATACTTC,NA,NA,TRBV7-9,TRBJ2-7
CSVWTGNDNEQFF,TGCAGCGTTTGGACAGGGAATGACAATGAGCAGTTCTTC,TRBD1,once,TRBV29-1,TRBJ2-1